What follows are 3 T cell receptor beta chains derived from one specimen sequenced in a study of T cell responses to AZD1222 COVID-19 vaccine. Sequenced by immunoSEQ multiplex PCR; TCRdb stores in-frame clones only, minus some. The sample comprises about 69,000 clones, about 80% of which are singletons, and roughly 13% rests with the top ten. The input for sequencing was peripheral blood, taken 28 days after the second AZD1222 dose. The receptors here all came from an adult who received the AZD1222 COVID-19 vaccine.

The gene calls are TRBV7-2 and TRBJ1-6; D gene ambiguous. This CDR3 is built from 13 residues. V was cut by 4 bases and J by 7 bases, with 8 bases left in between. Germline CDR1 reads SGHTA; CDR2 reads FQGNSA. CDR3: CASSSYGNSPLHF. The CDR3 region has the DNA TGTGCCAGCAGCTCCTACGGGAATTCACCCCTCCACTTT.

This chain connects TRBV5-8 to TRBJ1-5; D might be TRBD1 (6 bases). The CDR3 length is 16 residues. V was cut by 2 bases and J by 3 bases, with 15 bases left in between. Germline CDR1 SGHTS, CDR2 YDEGEE. CDR3 sequence reads: CASSFTWQGLNQPQHF. Written as DNA, the CDR3 is TGTGCCAGCAGCTTTACCTGGCAGGGGCTCAATCAGCCCCAGCATTTT.

CDR3 sequence: CASSLGGAFF. The CDR3 DNA follows: TGCGCCAGCAGCTTGGGAGGCGCTTTCTTT. V and J are TRBV5-1 and TRBJ1-1, with D hard to call. This CDR3 spans 10 amino acids. CDR1 and CDR2 (germline): SGHRS, YFSETQ. The V end was cut by 0 bases, the J end by 11 bases, with 5 bases between.